Below, 9 T cell receptor beta chains from the same sample are listed, as sequenced in a study of T cell responses to AZD1222 COVID-19 vaccine. The data were produced by immunoSEQ multiplex PCR, yet TCRdb's version contains in-frame clones alone and is incomplete. The data show around 100,000 clones, 80% to 90% seen once. Material: peripheral blood, obtained on day 0 of AZD1222 vaccination. All receptors derive from an adult in good health.

This chain connects TRBV24-1 to TRBJ2-5; maybe TRBD2 (7 bases). Germline values: CDR1 KGHDR, CDR2 SFDVKD. V lost 2 bases and J 5 bases, leaving 17 bases between the germline ends. The CDR3 sequence is 16 residues long. The CDR3 sequence: CATSDSGAGVRETQYF. CDR3 nucleotides: TGTGCCACCAGTGATTCGGGGGCGGGAGTTAGGGAGACCCAGTACTTC.

The rearrangement uses TRBV2 and TRBJ2-3; 9 bases are shared with TRBD2. This CDR3 is 17 amino acids long. CDR1 and CDR2 from the germline V gene are SNHLY and FYNNEI. V shed 4 bases and J 5 bases; nucleotides not matched to a gene: 13. In DNA, the CDR3 is TGTGCCAGCAGTGGGACCTTTGGGACTAGCTTTATAGATACGCAGTATTTT. This translates into CASSGTFGTSFIDTQYF.

The V call is TRBV9, the J call TRBJ1-4; D gene uncertain. Trimming took 0 bases from V and 2 from J, leaving 5 bases between them. The germline CDR1 and CDR2 sequences are SGDLS and YYNGEE. The CDR3 is 14 amino acids. For the CDR3, the DNA is TGTGCCAGCAGCGTAGCGGGTACTAATGAAAAACTGTTTTTT. Amino acid sequence: CASSVAGTNEKLFF. Full variable domain (rest looked up from reference TRBV9 and TRBJ1-4): DSGVTQTPKHLITATGQRVTLRCSPRSGDLSVYWYQQSLDQGLQFLIQYYNGEERAKGNILERFSAQQFPDLHSELNLSSLELGDSALYFCASSVAGTNEKLFFGSGTQLSVL.

This sequence joins TRBV6-5 and TRBJ1-5; 8 bases map to TRBD1. Germline V CDR1 and CDR2: MNHEY, SVGAGI. This CDR3 contains 14 residues. The J segment lost 8 bases and the V segment lost 3 bases, leaving 6 bases of the junction unmatched. CDR3 nucleotides: TGTGCCAGCAGTTATCAGGGGGCCCGGGAGCCCCAGCATTTT. This translates into CASSYQGAREPQHF.

This clone has a single count. The chain recombines TRBV6-2 or TRBV6-3 with TRBJ2-1; D ambiguous. Trimming shortened V by 0 bases and J by 15 bases, and 12 bases separated the two germline ends. Per germline, CDR1 MNHEY and CDR2 SVGEGT. The CDR3 is 12 residues long. The CDR3: CASSYSSTPPFF. CDR3 DNA: TGTGCCAGCAGTTACTCGTCGACACCGCCGTTCTTC.

The V gene is TRBV28, the J gene TRBJ2-2, with D perhaps matching TRBD1 (5 bases). The germline V gene has CDR1 MDHEN and CDR2 SYDVKM. V was pared by 3 bases and J by 0 bases, with 8 bases between. The CDR3 covers 15 residues. The CDR3 bases are TGTGCCAGCAGTTTGGGGCGGACGAACACCGGGGAGCTGTTTTTT. As protein: CASSLGRTNTGELFF.

The chain is built from TRBV7-9 and TRBJ1-1, with a tentative D call TRBD1 (6 bases). Deletions cut 5 bases from V and 5 bases from J, with 15 bases between. CDR1 and CDR2 from the germline V gene are SEHNR and FQNEAQ (reference sequence). The CDR3 has 14 residues. The CDR3 loop is CASSPRGAQTEAFF. DNA for the CDR3: TGTGCCAGCAGCCCGAGGGGGGCGCAGACTGAAGCTTTCTTT.

This clone came up a few times. This chain connects TRBV14 to TRBJ1-2; D possibly corresponds to TRBD1 (5 bases). V lost 5 bases and J lost 6, with 13 bases in between. Germline CDR1 SGHDN, CDR2 FVKESK. The CDR3 runs to 13 residues. CDR3: CASSWTLRNGYTF. CDR3 nucleotide sequence: TGTGCCAGCAGCTGGACATTGCGGAATGGCTACACCTTC.

This clone appeared a single time. The rearrangement joins TRBV24-1 to TRBJ1-3; tentative D call: TRBD1 (6 bases). Per the germline V gene, CDR1 is KGHDR and CDR2 is SFDVKD. The CDR3 length is 19 residues. V was clipped by 3 bases and J by 0 bases, with 20 bases between them. For the CDR3, the DNA is TGTGCCACCAGTGATCCCCCTCTTGGGGGGGCCTCCTCTGGAAACACCATATATTTT. It translates to CATSDPPLGGASSGNTIYF.